Below are 7 T cell receptor beta chains sequenced from a single sample in a study of CD8 T cells in ankylosing spondylitis. In TCRdb, the 5' RACE reads were re-called with MiXCR into one record per CDR3 protein. The sample carries nearly 250,000 distinct CDR3 sequences, around 32% recorded once. The specimen sequenced was blood, either unsorted or a sorted T cell fraction (not recorded which). The receptor set was obtained from a male donor with ankylosing spondylitis or in good health (not recorded which).

This clonotype occurred a few times. V is TRBV10-3 and J is TRBJ2-7; the D is unclear. V was cut by 0 bases and J by 4 bases, with 10 bases left in between. This CDR3 has 14 amino acids. The V gene's germline CDR1 is ENHRY and CDR2 SYGVKD. The CDR3, as DNA: TGTGCCATCAGTGAGTCTCTACAATCTTACGAGCAGTACTTC. This translates into CAISESLQSYEQYF.

This clonotype came up a few times. In DNA form, the CDR3 reads TGTGCCAGCAAGGGCACTGAAGCTTTCTTT. Protein: CASKGTEAFF. The chain combines TRBV12-3 or TRBV12-4 with TRBJ1-1, with D uncertain. V lost 7 bases, J lost 4 bases, and 4 bases lay in between. This CDR3 contains 10 residues.

This clonotype was seen many times. The gene calls are TRBV4-1 and TRBJ2-1; weak D call: TRBD2 (5 bases). Germline CDR1 reads MGHRA; CDR2 reads YSYEKL. V was cut by 1 base and J by 7 bases, with 5 bases left in between. This CDR3 is 12 amino acids long. CDR3 nucleotide sequence: TGCGCCAGCAGCCAAGGAGGGAATGAGCAGTTCTTC. It codes for CASSQGGNEQFF.

This clonotype was seen only a few times. The chain links TRBV15 to TRBJ2-7; maybe TRBD1 (7 bases). Germline V CDR1 and CDR2: LNHNV, YYDKDF (reference sequence). Trimming removed 0 bases at V and 10 bases at J, with 19 bases between. The CDR3 has 15 amino acids. The CDR3 loop reads CATSRDLEGARFQYF. CDR3 DNA sequence: TGTGCCACCAGCAGAGATTTGGAGGGGGCCCGCTTCCAGTACTTC.

V gene TRBV5-5 combines with J gene TRBJ1-5; D is ambiguous. The CDR3 totals 15 residues. Looked up from germline, CDR1 is SGHKS and CDR2 is YYEKEE (reference sequence). With 4 bases removed from V and 3 bases from J, the gap between germline ends came to 14 bases. The CDR3 spells CASSPRFTANQPQHF. The CDR3 DNA follows: TGTGCCAGCAGCCCCAGATTTACCGCCAATCAGCCCCAGCATTTT.

The rearrangement joins TRBV18 to TRBJ2-5; 8 bases line up with TRBD2. Germline V CDR1 and CDR2: KGHSH, LQKENI. After removal of 4 bases from V and 1 base from J, the junction contained 11 bases not matched to a gene. This CDR3 has 17 residues. Written as DNA, the CDR3 is TGTGCCAGCTCACGCGAGGCGGGGGGTCGACCCCAAGAGACCCAGTACTTC. This translates into CASSREAGGRPQETQYF.

Only a few counts were recorded for this clonotype. The chain uses TRBV20-1 and TRBJ2-5, with D hard to call. Germline CDR1 is DFQATT and CDR2 is SNEGSKA (reference sequence). V lost 4 bases and J lost 5, with 8 bases in between. The CDR3 is made up of 11 amino acids. This CDR3 reads CSANWAETQYF. CDR3 coding DNA: TGCAGTGCTAATTGGGCTGAGACCCAGTACTTC.